A selection of T cell receptor beta chains follows, all from one sample in a study of T cell changes during pregnancy in multiple sclerosis. Using immunoSEQ multiplex PCR, the repertoire was profiled, and TCRdb retains in-frame clones only, with some absent. The sample holds under 95,000 clones, roughly 92% seen once. The starting material was peripheral blood, obtained in the second trimester of pregnancy. Receptor source: a female donor with multiple sclerosis, enrolled in a pregnancy study. CDR3s include the opening cysteine and the closing phenylalanine or tryptophan. Each record gives: CDR3 DNA, CDR3 protein, V gene, D gene, clone size, J gene. D genes are given only for firm matches. Some rows have no size entry. The others give once, few or many, or a class for an expanded clone.

TGTGCCAGCAGTCCCCGGCCCAGCGGGAGTCCAGATACGCAGTATTTT CASSPRPSGSPDTQYF TRBV28 TRBD2 few TRBJ2-3
TGTGCCAGCAGTCTATCCAGGGTGAGTGAAGCTTTCTTT CASSLSRVSEAFF TRBV27 NA NA TRBJ1-1
TGTGCCAGCAGCGAGAAGGTACGGACAGGTTTTTCTGGCTACACCTTC CASSEKVRTGFSGYTF TRBV9 TRBD1 once TRBJ1-2
TGTGCCAGCAGTTTAACAGCCCTAAGGAACACTGAAGCTTTCTTT CASSLTALRNTEAFF TRBV27 NA NA TRBJ1-1
TGTGCCAGTAGAGGGTCCGGGGAGCTGTTTTTT CASRGSGELFF TRBV11-2 NA NA TRBJ2-2
TGCGCCAGCACAGCAGGGGAGAGGGGCAGGAACACTGAAGCTTTCTTT CASTAGERGRNTEAFF TRBV5-1 NA NA TRBJ1-1
TGCGCCAGCAGCTTGGATCTCTACGAGCAGTACTTC CASSLDLYEQYF TRBV5-1 NA NA TRBJ2-7
TGTGCCAGCAGCCCAGGACAGGCTAACTATGGCTACACCTTC CASSPGQANYGYTF TRBV9 TRBD1 few TRBJ1-2
TGTGCCAGCTCACCACCAAGTTTTCAGTCGGGGATTAATGAAAAACTGTTTTTT CASSPPSFQSGINEKLFF TRBV18 NA once TRBJ1-4
TGCAGCGTTGTGTTCGGGAATAGCAATCAGCCCCAGCATTTT CSVVFGNSNQPQHF TRBV29-1 NA NA TRBJ1-5
TGTGCCAGCAGCTCTGCCAGGACAGATACGCAGTATTTT CASSSARTDTQYF TRBV5-6 NA NA TRBJ2-3
TGCGCCAGCAGCCAAGATAACAGGGGAATTGGCGAGCAGTACTTC CASSQDNRGIGEQYF TRBV4-1 TRBD1 few TRBJ2-7
TGTGCCAGCAGCTTGAGCGGGAAGCAGTTCTTC CASSLSGKQFF TRBV5-8 TRBD2 NA TRBJ2-1
TGCGCCAGCAGCCGTCCTAGCGGGAGGGCCGCTGATAGCCACGAGCAGTACTTC CASSRPSGRAADSHEQYF TRBV4-1 TRBD2 NA TRBJ2-7
TGTGCCAGCTCACCGACCGGGACTAGCCCCGAGCAGTACTTC CASSPTGTSPEQYF TRBV18 TRBD2 NA TRBJ2-7
TGTGCCAGCAGCCTGGGGACAGGGGCCTACGAGCAGTACTTC CASSLGTGAYEQYF TRBV7-2 TRBD1 NA TRBJ2-7
TGTGCCAGCAGCGGTGACAGTCGCAATCAGCCCCAGCATTTT CASSGDSRNQPQHF TRBV27 NA NA TRBJ1-5